These 26 T cell receptor beta chains originate from one sample sequenced in a study of T-cell reconstitution after alpha-beta-depleted transplantation in children. Researchers prepared the TCRbeta library using unique molecular identifiers, the study reports. TCRdb independently ran MiXCR on the PCR reads; one entry per CDR3 protein. The data show 450,000 to 700,000 distinct CDR3 sequences, 25% to 30% seen once. The material sequenced was PBMCs, taken before TCRalphabeta/CD19-depleted stem cell transplant. These receptor sequences come from a boy in the first two years of life with Wiskott-Aldrich syndrome, due to receive a stem cell transplant.

The chain uses TRBV10-2 and TRBJ2-5, with unresolved D. CDR1 and CDR2 from the germline V gene are WSHSY and SAAADI. The V end lost 4 bases, the J end lost 9 bases, and 12 bases lay between the germline ends. The CDR3 sequence is 12 residues long. The CDR3, as DNA: TGCGCCAGCAGTGTGACATGGCCCGCCCAGTACTTC. Protein: CASSVTWPAQYF.

This clonotype was observed a few times. This chain joins TRBV29-1 and TRBJ2-1, with 11 bases that match TRBD2. With V trimmed by 6 bases and J by 2 bases, 6 bases remained unmatched. Germline V CDR1 and CDR2: SQVTM, ANQGSEA. The CDR3 is 15 amino acids. For the CDR3, the DNA is TGCAGCGTCGCCGGGACTAGCGGTGCCTACAATGAGCAGTTCTTC. It yields the protein CSVAGTSGAYNEQFF.

This clonotype has more than one count but fewer than ten. The rearrangement joins TRBV20-1 to TRBJ2-7, with D possibly being TRBD1 (5 bases). The V and J ends lost 1 base and 5 bases respectively, with 15 bases between them. The CDR3 sequence is 14 residues long. CDR1 DFQATT and CDR2 SNEGSKA come from the germline V gene (reference sequence). The CDR3 DNA reads TGCAGTGCTAGAGTCCGGCAGGGTATGAACGAGCAGTACTTC. Its translation: CSARVRQGMNEQYF.

This clonotype was detected only once. The chain combines TRBV7-9 with TRBJ2-2, with a weak D call TRBD1 (5 bases). Germline CDR1 is SEHNR and CDR2 is FQNEAQ (reference sequence). Trimming shortened V by 8 bases and J by 7 bases, and 17 bases separated the two germline ends. There are 14 residues in the CDR3. CDR3 in amino acids: CASDPLAGHGELFF. DNA of the CDR3: TGTGCCAGCGACCCACTCGCAGGGCACGGGGAGCTGTTTTTT.

Details on this clonotype: A junction boundary mismatches the germline segment, possibly from a read error. The rearrangement uses TRBV29-1 and TRBJ2-7; tentatively, D is TRBD1 (5 bases). This CDR3 region has 13 residues. Germline V CDR1 and CDR2: SQVTM, ANQGSEA. CDR3 nucleotide sequence: TGCAGCGTAGAAGGGGCCGTACCCTACGAGCAGTACTTC. Amino acids: CSVEGAVPYEQYF.

The chain combines TRBV6-5 with TRBJ2-5, with D tentatively TRBD1 (6 bases). CDR3 length: 15 amino acids. V lost 0 bases and J 4 bases, leaving 12 bases between the germline ends. Germline lookup yields CDR1 MNHEY and CDR2 SVGAGI. CDR3 loop: CASSYSETGLETQYF. The CDR3 DNA reads as TGTGCCAGCAGTTACTCAGAAACAGGGCTAGAGACCCAGTACTTC.

The chain joins TRBV12-3 or TRBV12-4 to TRBJ1-5, with TRBD1 matching over 9 bases. With V trimmed by 5 bases and J by 0 bases, 8 bases remained unmatched. The CDR3 has 17 amino acids. The CDR3 loop reads CASSPGTGTRSNQPQHF. The CDR3 nucleotides read TGTGCCAGCAGTCCCGGGACAGGGACTCGTAGCAATCAGCCCCAGCATTTT.

The J gene is TRBJ2-1, the V gene TRBV12-3 or TRBV12-4, with 12 bases fitting TRBD2. The CDR3 is 15 residues long. The ends lost 3 bases at V and 8 bases at J; junction bases unmatched: 5. The DNA of the CDR3 is TGTGCCAGCAGTTTTAGACTAGCGGGAGCCTATGAGCAGTTCTTC. Translating it yields CASSFRLAGAYEQFF.

This chain joins TRBV11-2 and TRBJ2-7; TRBD2 is a possible D gene (7 bases). Germline CDR1 SGHAT, CDR2 FQNNGV. V was cut by 1 base and J by 2 bases, with 12 bases left in between. The CDR3 consists of 15 residues. In nucleotides, the CDR3 is TGTGCCAGCAGCTTAGGGGCGGGGGCTCCCTACGAGCAGTACTTC. Protein: CASSLGAGAPYEQYF.

This clonotype has just a few counts. This chain connects TRBV20-1 to TRBJ2-2; no clear D. Germline assignment: CDR1 DFQATT and CDR2 SNEGSKA (reference sequence). The CDR3 spans 12 residues. V lost 2 bases and J 7 bases, leaving 8 bases between the germline ends. The CDR3 sequence: CSARPYVGELFF. CDR3 in DNA: TGCAGTGCTAGACCGTACGTCGGGGAGCTGTTTTTT.

This clonotype was observed a few times. The chain is built from TRBV3-1 and TRBJ2-1; 13 bases match TRBD2. Germline V gives CDR1 LGHDT, CDR2 YNNKEL (reference sequence). J lost 2 bases, V lost 1 base, and 2 bases had no gene match. The CDR3 extends over 17 amino acids. The CDR3: CASSQVTSGRPYNEQFF. Here the CDR3 DNA reads TGTGCCAGCAGCCAAGTGACTAGCGGGAGGCCCTACAATGAGCAGTTCTTC.

The gene calls are TRBV15 and TRBJ2-1, with TRBD2 matching 7 bases. The junction had 19 bases not matched to a gene; V was cut back by 5 bases and J by 0 bases. Per germline, CDR1 LNHNV and CDR2 YYDKDF (reference sequence). CDR3 length: 20 amino acids. The CDR3 DNA sequence: TGTGCCACCAGCCCTAGAACCCTAGCGGCATACAGAGACTCCTACAATGAGCAGTTCTTC. Translated: CATSPRTLAAYRDSYNEQFF.

The V call is TRBV7-9, the J call TRBJ1-1; possibly TRBD1 for D (6 bases). Trimming left V 7 bases short and J 0 bases short, with 9 bases between. The CDR3 spans 13 residues. CDR1 is SEHNR and CDR2 is FQNEAQ in the germline V gene (reference sequence). Written as DNA, the CDR3 is TGTGCCAGCAACAGGGAGATGAACACTGAAGCTTTCTTT. Protein: CASNREMNTEAFF.

This sequence joins TRBV20-1 and TRBJ2-1; D is ambiguous. The CDR3 extends over 15 amino acids. Germline V gene sequence: CDR1 DFQATT, CDR2 SNEGSKA (reference sequence). V was cut by 1 base and J by 0 bases, with 10 bases left in between. This chain's CDR3 is CSARAGRSSYNEQFF. Written as DNA, the CDR3 is TGCAGTGCTAGAGCAGGCAGAAGCTCCTACAATGAGCAGTTCTTC.

The J gene is TRBJ2-3, the V gene TRBV10-3; maybe TRBD1 (6 bases). Trimming took 3 bases from V and 5 from J, leaving 12 bases between them. The CDR3 is 14 residues long. CDR1 and CDR2 from the germline V gene are ENHRY and SYGVKD. The CDR3, as DNA: TGTGCCATCAGTGAATCAGGGGCCCGAGATACGCAGTATTTT. Translated, it gives CAISESGARDTQYF.

This chain links TRBV5-5 with TRBJ1-2; the D gene is possibly TRBD1 (6 bases). The CDR3 totals 15 residues. CDR1 is SGHKS, CDR2 YYEKEE, per germline (reference sequence). The V and J ends lost 0 bases and 4 bases respectively, with 13 bases between them. CDR3 residues: CASSLGPDSSYGYTF. CDR3 DNA: TGTGCCAGCAGCTTGGGCCCGGACAGCTCCTATGGCTACACCTTC. Using reference TRBV5-5 and TRBJ1-2 for the parts outside the CDR3, the full variable domain is DAGVTQSPTHLIKTRGQQVTLRCSPISGHKSVSWYQQVLGQGPQFIFQYYEKEERGRGNFPDRFSARQFPNYSSELNVNALLLGDSALYLCASSLGPDSSYGYTFGSGTRLTVV.

The rearrangement uses TRBV29-1 and TRBJ2-5, with 9 bases matching TRBD1. Germline CDR1 SQVTM, CDR2 ANQGSEA. This CDR3 is 12 amino acids long. The ends lost 4 bases at V and 5 bases at J; junction bases unmatched: 2. The CDR3 loop is CSVVQGAETQYF. The CDR3 DNA reads as TGCAGCGTTGTACAGGGGGCCGAGACCCAGTACTTC.

The CDR3 sequence is CAISTGYNEQFF. Here the CDR3 DNA reads TGTGCCATTTCCACGGGTTACAATGAGCAGTTCTTC. V gene TRBV10-3 combines with J gene TRBJ2-1; D not resolved. Trimming removed 9 bases at V and 4 bases at J, with 10 bases between. The germline V gene has CDR1 ENHRY and CDR2 SYGVKD. The CDR3 has 12 amino acids.

V and J are TRBV6-5 and TRBJ2-5; 7 positions agree with TRBD2. The V segment lost 0 bases and the J segment 4 bases; nucleotides outside the gene matches: 8. The CDR3 is 16 residues long. Per the germline V gene, CDR1 is MNHEY and CDR2 is SVGAGI. The CDR3 region is CASSYSNMLAAETQYF. The CDR3 nucleotides are TGTGCCAGCAGTTACTCAAACATGCTAGCGGCAGAGACCCAGTACTTC.

This clonotype was counted at least ten times. The J gene is TRBJ2-7, the V gene TRBV29-1; no firm D call. The length of the CDR3 is 10 residues. Trimming cost V 4 bases and J 7 bases, with 8 bases left between them. Germline V gene lookup returns CDR1 SQVTM and CDR2 ANQGSEA. The CDR3 DNA reads as TGCAGCGTTGCCGACGGAGAGCAGTACTTC. This gives the protein CSVADGEQYF.

This clonotype came up a few times. The chain employs TRBV30 and TRBJ2-3; 9 nucleotides match TRBD2. V was pared by 1 base and J by 6 bases, with 2 bases of the junction left unmatched. Germline V gene data show CDR1 as GTSNPN and CDR2 as SVGIG (reference sequence). This CDR3 comprises 13 residues. As DNA, the CDR3 is TGTGCCTGGAGTGCTAGCGGGAAGGATACGCAGTATTTT. This codes for CAWSASGKDTQYF. The full variable domain, its missing parts supplied by reference TRBV30 and TRBJ2-3, is SQTIHQWPATLVQPVGSPLSLECTVEGTSNPNLYWYRQAAGRGLQLLFYSVGIGQISSEVPQNLSASRPQDRQFILSSKKLLLSDSGFYLCAWSASGKDTQYFGPGTRLTVL.

This clonotype occurred a few times. This rearrangement joins TRBV12-5 to TRBJ2-7; 10 positions agree with TRBD1. With 2 bases clipped from V and 4 bases from J, the junction kept 5 bases outside the gene matches. Germline V gives CDR1 LGHNT, CDR2 FRNRAP. The CDR3 is 15 residues long. CDR3 nucleotides: TGTGCTAGTGGTTTGTGGCGACAGGGGGCTTACGAGCAGTACTTC. This encodes CASGLWRQGAYEQYF.

The chain is built from TRBV12-3 or TRBV12-4 and TRBJ2-3; D unresolved. The V and J ends lost 6 bases and 7 bases respectively, with 14 bases between them. This CDR3 comprises 13 residues. The CDR3 here is CASSRSVDHTQYF. DNA for the CDR3: TGTGCCAGCAGCCGGAGTGTGGACCATACGCAGTATTTT.

The chain couples TRBV6-2 or TRBV6-3 to TRBJ2-5; unclear D gene. The CDR3 is 13 amino acids. V was pared by 3 bases and J by 5 bases, with 10 bases between. CDR1 and CDR2 (germline): MNHEY, SVGEGT. The CDR3 protein is CASSYGRVETQYF. DNA for the CDR3: TGTGCCAGCAGTTATGGCCGGGTTGAGACCCAGTACTTC.

This clonotype was detected a few times. The junction departs from the called germline gene at one end, perhaps through a read error. The chain carries TRBV12-3 or TRBV12-4 and TRBJ2-5; no clear D gene. The CDR3 totals 13 residues. The CDR3 loop is CASSLRSQETQYF. CDR3 nucleotides: TGCGCCAGCAGCTTGCGTAGTCAAGAGACCCAGTACTTC.

This clonotype was seen a few times. CDR3 coding DNA: TGTGCCAGCAGAGGACTAGCGGGATACGCAGATACGCAGTATTTT. Encoded protein: CASRGLAGYADTQYF. This sequence joins TRBV27 and TRBJ2-3; 12 bases agree with TRBD2. Trimming took 6 bases from V and 4 from J; bases not matched to a gene: 5. The CDR3 loop spans 15 amino acids. CDR1 MNHEY and CDR2 SMNVEV come from the germline V gene (reference sequence).